Shown below are 8 T cell receptor beta chains from a single sample sequenced in a study of glioma-infiltrating T cells after dendritic cell vaccination. Here immunoSEQ multiplex PCR was the method, and the copy in TCRdb shows in-frame clones only, minus some. The sample shows roughly 85,000 clones, around 85% of them seen only once. Time point of the sample: after dendritic cell vaccination, including at tumor progression/relapse. This specimen was blood, taken after dendritic cell vaccination. These receptors originate from a human donor with glioblastoma.

This sequence joins TRBV27 and TRBJ2-2, with TRBD2 as a possible D gene (6 bases). Trimming removed 7 bases at V and 3 bases at J, with 12 bases between. This CDR3 spans 14 amino acids. In germline, CDR1 is MNHEY, CDR2 SMNVEV (reference sequence). Written as DNA, the CDR3 is TGTGCCAGCACCGAGGGAGGCTACACCGGGGAGCTGTTTTTT. Protein: CASTEGGYTGELFF.

This chain links TRBV19 with TRBJ2-5; 9 bases map to TRBD2. This CDR3 is 16 amino acids long. Trimming took 4 bases from V and 3 from J; bases not matched to a gene: 9. Germline CDR1 LNHDA, CDR2 SQIVND (reference sequence). The CDR3 reads CASSTRGLAGKETQYF. Written as DNA, the CDR3 is TGTGCCAGTAGTACCCGCGGGCTAGCGGGAAAAGAGACCCAGTACTTC.

This sequence joins TRBV6-6 and TRBJ2-7; TRBD2 might be the D (6 bases). CDR1 is MNHNY and CDR2 is SVGAGI in the germline V gene (reference sequence). Between the trimmed V and J ends, which lost 0 bases and 3 bases, there was a span of 12 bases. This CDR3 spans 15 amino acids. The CDR3 sequence: CASSYSLAEGYEQYF. The CDR3 nucleotides are TGTGCCAGCAGTTACTCACTAGCAGAAGGCTACGAGCAGTACTTC.

The chain links TRBV7-3 to TRBJ2-3, with TRBD2 matching over 10 bases. Germline CDR1 reads SGHTA; CDR2 reads FQGTGA. The junction had 4 bases not matched to a gene; V was cut back by 3 bases and J by 4 bases. The CDR3 spans 15 residues. CDR3 in amino acids: CASSFSGGAADTQYF. The CDR3 DNA follows: TGTGCCAGCAGCTTCAGCGGGGGGGCTGCAGATACGCAGTATTTT. The whole variable domain, remainder taken from reference TRBV7-3 and TRBJ2-3, is GAGVSQTPSNKVTEKGKYVELRCDPISGHTALYWYRQSLGQGPEFLIYFQGTGAADDSGLPNDRFFAVRPEGSVSTLKIQRTERGDSAVYLCASSFSGGAADTQYFGPGTRLTVL.

This clone was seen a few times. The J gene is TRBJ1-2, the V gene TRBV19; D is undetermined. The CDR3 has 16 residues. V lost 0 bases to trimming and J lost 6 bases, with 17 bases between them. CDR1 LNHDA and CDR2 SQIVND come from the germline V gene (reference sequence). Here the CDR3 reads CASSIDTRSRWNGYTF. The CDR3 bases are TGTGCCAGTAGTATAGATACGAGGTCGCGGTGGAATGGCTACACCTTC.

The chain combines TRBV27 with TRBJ2-3, with 8 bases lining up with TRBD2. This CDR3 region has 14 residues. The trim removed 6 bases at V and 2 bases at J, leaving 4 bases unmatched. In germline, CDR1 is MNHEY, CDR2 SMNVEV (reference sequence). The CDR3 nucleotides are TGTGCCAGCAGCATAGCGGGACTCACAGATACGCAGTATTTT. It encodes CASSIAGLTDTQYF.

This clone was picked up one time. The chain is built from TRBV29-1 and TRBJ1-2; D unresolved. The CDR3 spans 13 residues. Trimming shortened V by 4 bases and J by 0 bases, and 9 bases separated the two germline ends. CDR1 and CDR2 from the germline V gene are SQVTM and ANQGSEA. The CDR3 nucleotides read TGCAGCGTTGTCAAGACTTCTAACTATGGCTACACCTTC. As protein: CSVVKTSNYGYTF.

The V call is TRBV6-6, the J call TRBJ2-1, with 11 positions matching TRBD2. The V gene end was trimmed by 8 bases and the J gene end by 4 bases; junction bases not matched to a gene: 7. This CDR3 has 15 amino acids. Germline V CDR1 and CDR2: MNHNY, SVGAGI (reference sequence). CDR3 nucleotides: TGTGCCAGCGAAAAGGGACTAGCGGCTTACAATGAGCAGTTCTTC. It yields the protein CASEKGLAAYNEQFF.